This T cell receptor beta chain came from a study of T cell responses to AZD1222 COVID-19 vaccine. Across the study: Pooled in the analysis were second doses at about 4 or about 12 weeks. Findings and caveats of the study: White British people made up most donors, females outnumbered males, and clonal diversity was possibly underestimated. There were repertoire samples only from the period after the peak T cell response. AZD1222 recipients seropositive at baseline numbered only five or six.

Here immunoSEQ multiplex PCR was the method, and the copy in TCRdb shows in-frame clones only, minus some. Of about 68,000 clones in the sample, 85% to 90% were seen once. As regards this clone: The antigen is unknown.

CDR3 length: 18 residues. The ends were cut back, 0 bases at V and 0 bases at J, with 15 bases in the middle. The germline gives CDR1 MGHRA, CDR2 YSYEKL. The J gene is TRBJ2-1, the V gene TRBV4-1; perhaps TRBD2 as D (6 bases). This TCR derives from an adult in good health. Sample: peripheral blood, taken on day 0 of AZD1222 vaccination. CDR3 nucleotide sequence: TGCGCCAGCAGCCAAGATCTCGGGGGATTAAGCTCCTACAATGAGCAGTTCTTC. The encoded protein is CASSQDLGGLSSYNEQFF.